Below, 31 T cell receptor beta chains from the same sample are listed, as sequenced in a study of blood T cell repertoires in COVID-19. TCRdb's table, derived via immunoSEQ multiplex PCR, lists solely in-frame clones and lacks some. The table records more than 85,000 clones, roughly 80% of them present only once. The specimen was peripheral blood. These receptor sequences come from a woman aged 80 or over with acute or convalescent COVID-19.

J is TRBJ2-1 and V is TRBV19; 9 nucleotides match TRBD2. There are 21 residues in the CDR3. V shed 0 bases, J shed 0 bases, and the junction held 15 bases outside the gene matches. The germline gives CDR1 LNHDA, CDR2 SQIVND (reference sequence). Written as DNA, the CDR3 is TGTGCCAGTAGTATAGATCTTAGACGGCCTAGCGGGACTAGCTCCTACAATGAGCAGTTCTTC. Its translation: CASSIDLRRPSGTSSYNEQFF.

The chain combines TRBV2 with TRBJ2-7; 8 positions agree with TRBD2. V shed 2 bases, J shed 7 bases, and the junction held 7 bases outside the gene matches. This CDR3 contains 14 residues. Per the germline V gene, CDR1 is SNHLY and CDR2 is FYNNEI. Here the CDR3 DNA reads TGTGCCAGCAGTGAACTGCGGGGGGATTGGGAGCAGTACTTC. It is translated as CASSELRGDWEQYF.

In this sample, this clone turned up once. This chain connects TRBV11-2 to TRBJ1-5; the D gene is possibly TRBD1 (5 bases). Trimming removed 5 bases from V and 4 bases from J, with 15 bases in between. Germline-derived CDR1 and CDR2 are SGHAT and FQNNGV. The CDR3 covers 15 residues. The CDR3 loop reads CASSPSGRGNQPQHF. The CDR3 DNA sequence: TGTGCCAGCAGCCCCTCAGGGAGGGGTAATCAGCCCCAGCATTTT.

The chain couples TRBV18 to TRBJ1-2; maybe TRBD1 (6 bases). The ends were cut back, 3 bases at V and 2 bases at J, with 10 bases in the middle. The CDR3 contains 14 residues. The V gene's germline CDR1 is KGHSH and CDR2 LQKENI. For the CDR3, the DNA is TGTGCCAGCTCACCGAACAGGGCCAACTATGGCTACACCTTC. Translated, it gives CASSPNRANYGYTF. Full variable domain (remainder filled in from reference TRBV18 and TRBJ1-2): NAGVMQNPRHLVRRRGQEARLRCSPMKGHSHVYWYRQLPEEGLKFMVYLQKENIIDESGMPKERFSAEFPKEGPSILRIQQVVRGDSAAYFCASSPNRANYGYTFGSGTRLTVV.

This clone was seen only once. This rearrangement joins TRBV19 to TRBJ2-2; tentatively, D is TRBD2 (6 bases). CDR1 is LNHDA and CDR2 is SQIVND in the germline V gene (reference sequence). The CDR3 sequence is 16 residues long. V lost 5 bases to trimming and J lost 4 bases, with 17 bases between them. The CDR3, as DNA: TGTGCCAGTAGTGTTAGCGGAGGGCCCCCCACCGGGGAGCTGTTTTTT. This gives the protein CASSVSGGPPTGELFF.

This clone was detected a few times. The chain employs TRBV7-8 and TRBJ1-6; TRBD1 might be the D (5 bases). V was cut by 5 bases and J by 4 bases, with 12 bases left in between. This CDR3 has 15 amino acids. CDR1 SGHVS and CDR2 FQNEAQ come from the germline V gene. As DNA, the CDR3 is TGTGCCAGCAGCCCGCCGGGACTGTATAATTCACCCCTCCACTTT. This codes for CASSPPGLYNSPLHF.

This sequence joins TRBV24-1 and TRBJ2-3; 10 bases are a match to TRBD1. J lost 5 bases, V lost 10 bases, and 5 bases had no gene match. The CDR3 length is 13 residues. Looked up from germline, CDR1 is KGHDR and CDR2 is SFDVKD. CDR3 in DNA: TGTGCCACTTCGACAGGGGGCATAGATACGCAGTATTTT. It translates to CATSTGGIDTQYF.

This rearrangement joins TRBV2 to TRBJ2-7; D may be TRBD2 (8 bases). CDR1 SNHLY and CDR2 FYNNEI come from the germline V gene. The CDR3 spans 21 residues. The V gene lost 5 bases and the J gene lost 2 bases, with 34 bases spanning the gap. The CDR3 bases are TGTGCCAGCAGTTTAACTACAGGGGCTGTGGATAGCGGGAAGGAGGCCTACGAGCAGTACTTC. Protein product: CASSLTTGAVDSGKEAYEQYF.

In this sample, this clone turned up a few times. The CDR3, as DNA: TGCGCCAGCAGCTTTGACGGGGAGCAGTACTTC. Translation: CASSFDGEQYF. This chain links TRBV5-1 with TRBJ2-7; no reliable D call. There are 11 residues in the CDR3. Trimming took off 2 bases at V and 7 bases at J, with 7 bases between the two ends. Germline-derived CDR1 and CDR2 are SGHRS and YFSETQ.

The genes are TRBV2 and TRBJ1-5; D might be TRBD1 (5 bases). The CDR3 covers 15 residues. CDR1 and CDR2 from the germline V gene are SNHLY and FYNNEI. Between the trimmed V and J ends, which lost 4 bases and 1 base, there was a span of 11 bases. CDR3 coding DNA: TGTGCCAGCAGTGGGGGGGGAGCAAGCAATCAGCCCCAGCATTTT. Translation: CASSGGGASNQPQHF.

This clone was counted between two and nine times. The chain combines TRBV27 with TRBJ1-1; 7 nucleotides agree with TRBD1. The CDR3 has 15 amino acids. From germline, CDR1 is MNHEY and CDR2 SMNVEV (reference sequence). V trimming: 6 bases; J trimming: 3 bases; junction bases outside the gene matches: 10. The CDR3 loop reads CASSRTTGADTEAFF. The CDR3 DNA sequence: TGTGCCAGCAGCCGAACAACAGGGGCCGACACTGAAGCTTTCTTT.

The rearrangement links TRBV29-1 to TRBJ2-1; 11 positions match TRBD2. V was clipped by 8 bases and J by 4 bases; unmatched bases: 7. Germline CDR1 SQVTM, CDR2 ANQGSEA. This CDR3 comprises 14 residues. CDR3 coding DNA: TGCAGCTCCTATACTAGCGGGAGTTACAATGAGCAGTTCTTC. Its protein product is CSSYTSGSYNEQFF.

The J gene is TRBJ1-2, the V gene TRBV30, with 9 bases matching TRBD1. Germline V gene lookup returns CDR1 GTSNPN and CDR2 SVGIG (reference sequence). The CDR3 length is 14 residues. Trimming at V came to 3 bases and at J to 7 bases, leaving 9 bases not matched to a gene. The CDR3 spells CAWRKDRGSFGYTF. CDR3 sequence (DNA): TGTGCCTGGAGAAAGGACAGGGGATCCTTTGGCTACACCTTC.

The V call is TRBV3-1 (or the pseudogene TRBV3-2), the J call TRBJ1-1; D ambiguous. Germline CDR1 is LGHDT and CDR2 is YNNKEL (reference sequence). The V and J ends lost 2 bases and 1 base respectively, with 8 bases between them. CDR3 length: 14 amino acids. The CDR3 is CASSQRKANTEAFF. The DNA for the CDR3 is TGTGCCAGCAGCCAACGTAAAGCGAACACTGAAGCTTTCTTT.

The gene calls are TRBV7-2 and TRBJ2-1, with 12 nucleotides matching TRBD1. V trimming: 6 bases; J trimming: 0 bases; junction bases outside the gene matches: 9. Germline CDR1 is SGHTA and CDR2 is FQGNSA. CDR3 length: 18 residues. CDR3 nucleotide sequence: TGTGCCAGCAGACCCGGGACAGGGGGCTTCAGCTCCTACAATGAGCAGTTCTTC. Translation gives CASRPGTGGFSSYNEQFF. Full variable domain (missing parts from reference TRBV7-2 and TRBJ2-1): GAGVSQSPSNKVTEKGKDVELRCDPISGHTALYWYRQSLGQGLEFLIYFQGNSAPDKSGLPSDRFSAERTGGSVSTLTIQRTQQEDSAVYLCASRPGTGGFSSYNEQFFGPGTRLTVL.

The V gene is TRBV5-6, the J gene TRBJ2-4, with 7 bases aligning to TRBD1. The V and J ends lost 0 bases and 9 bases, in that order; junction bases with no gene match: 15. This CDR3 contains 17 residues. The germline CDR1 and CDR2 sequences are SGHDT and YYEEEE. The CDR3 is CASSLEPRQGNLVIQYF. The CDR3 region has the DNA TGTGCCAGCAGCTTGGAACCTCGACAGGGTAACTTGGTCATTCAGTACTTC.

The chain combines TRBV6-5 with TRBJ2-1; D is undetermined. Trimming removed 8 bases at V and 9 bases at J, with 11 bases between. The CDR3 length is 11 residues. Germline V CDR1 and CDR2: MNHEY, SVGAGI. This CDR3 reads CASQVMREQFF. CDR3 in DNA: TGTGCCAGCCAAGTAATGCGTGAGCAGTTCTTC.

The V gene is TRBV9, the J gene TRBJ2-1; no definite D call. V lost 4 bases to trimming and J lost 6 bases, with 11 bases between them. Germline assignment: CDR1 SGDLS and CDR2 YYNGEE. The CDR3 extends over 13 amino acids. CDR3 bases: TGTGCCAGCAGCCCAACACCTGCCAATGAGCAGTTCTTC. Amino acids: CASSPTPANEQFF. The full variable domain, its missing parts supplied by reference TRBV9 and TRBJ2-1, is DSGVTQTPKHLITATGQRVTLRCSPRSGDLSVYWYQQSLDQGLQFLIQYYNGEERAKGNILERFSAQQFPDLHSELNLSSLELGDSALYFCASSPTPANEQFFGPGTRLTVL.

The CDR3: CASSDLTGEQFF. In nucleotides, the CDR3 is TGTGCCAGCAGTGATCTGACAGGGGAGCAGTTCTTC. The chain carries TRBV2 and TRBJ2-1, with TRBD1 identical over 7 bases. This CDR3 is 12 amino acids long. From germline, CDR1 is SNHLY and CDR2 FYNNEI. Trimming cost V 3 bases and J 10 bases; bases outside gene matches: 3.

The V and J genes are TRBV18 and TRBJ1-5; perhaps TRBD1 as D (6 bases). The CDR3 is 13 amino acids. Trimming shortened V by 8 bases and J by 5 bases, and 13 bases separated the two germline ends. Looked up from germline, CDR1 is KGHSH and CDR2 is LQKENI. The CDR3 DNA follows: TGTGCCAGCACTTACAGGGCTGATCAGCCCCAGCATTTT. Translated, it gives CASTYRADQPQHF. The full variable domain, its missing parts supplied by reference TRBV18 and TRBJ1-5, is NAGVMQNPRHLVRRRGQEARLRCSPMKGHSHVYWYRQLPEEGLKFMVYLQKENIIDESGMPKERFSAEFPKEGPSILRIQQVVRGDSAAYFCASTYRADQPQHFGDGTRLSIL.

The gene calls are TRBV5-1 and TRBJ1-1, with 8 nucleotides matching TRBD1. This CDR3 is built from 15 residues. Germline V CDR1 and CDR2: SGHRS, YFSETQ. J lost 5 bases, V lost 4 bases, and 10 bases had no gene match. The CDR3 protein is CASSTETGAGTEAFF. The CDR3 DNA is TGCGCCAGCAGCACCGAGACAGGGGCTGGGACTGAAGCTTTCTTT.

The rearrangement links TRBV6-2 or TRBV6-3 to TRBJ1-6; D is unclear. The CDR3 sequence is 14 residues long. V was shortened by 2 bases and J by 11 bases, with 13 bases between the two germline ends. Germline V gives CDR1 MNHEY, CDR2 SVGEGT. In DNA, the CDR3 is TGTGCCAGCAGTTACCGGCGGGATGAGACACCCCTCCACTTT. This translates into CASSYRRDETPLHF.

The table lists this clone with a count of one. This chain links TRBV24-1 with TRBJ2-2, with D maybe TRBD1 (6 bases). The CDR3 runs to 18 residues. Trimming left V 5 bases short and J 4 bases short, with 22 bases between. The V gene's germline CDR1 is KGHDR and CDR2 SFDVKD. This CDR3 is CATSGAGTTPRGTGELFF. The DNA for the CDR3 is TGTGCCACCAGTGGAGCCGGGACAACCCCCCGCGGCACCGGGGAGCTGTTTTTT.

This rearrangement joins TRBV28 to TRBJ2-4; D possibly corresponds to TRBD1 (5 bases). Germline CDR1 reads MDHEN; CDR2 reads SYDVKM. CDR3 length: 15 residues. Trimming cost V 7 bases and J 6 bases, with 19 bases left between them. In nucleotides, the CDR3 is TGTGCCAGCAACTCACAGGAACCTACGGGAAACATTCAGTACTTC. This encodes CASNSQEPTGNIQYF.

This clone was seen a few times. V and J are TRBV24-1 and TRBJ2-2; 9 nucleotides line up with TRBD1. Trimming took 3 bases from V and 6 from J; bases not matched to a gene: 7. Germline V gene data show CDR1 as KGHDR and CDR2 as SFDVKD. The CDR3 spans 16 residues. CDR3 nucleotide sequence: TGTGCCACCAGTGATAAGGGACAGGGTCATTCCGGGGAGCTGTTTTTT. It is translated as CATSDKGQGHSGELFF.

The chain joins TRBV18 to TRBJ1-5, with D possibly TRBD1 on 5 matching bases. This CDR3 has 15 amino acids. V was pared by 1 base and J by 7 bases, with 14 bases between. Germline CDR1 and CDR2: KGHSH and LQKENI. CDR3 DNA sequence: TGTGCCAGCTCACCACAGGAGGGGAAGGAACAGCCCCAGCATTTT. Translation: CASSPQEGKEQPQHF.

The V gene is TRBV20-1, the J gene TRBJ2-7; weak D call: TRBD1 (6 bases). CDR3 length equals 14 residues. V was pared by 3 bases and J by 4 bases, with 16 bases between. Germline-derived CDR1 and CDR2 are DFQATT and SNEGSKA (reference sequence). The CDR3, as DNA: TGCAGTGCTAGTCGGGCCACAGGGATATACGAGCAGTACGTC. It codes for CSASRATGIYEQYV.

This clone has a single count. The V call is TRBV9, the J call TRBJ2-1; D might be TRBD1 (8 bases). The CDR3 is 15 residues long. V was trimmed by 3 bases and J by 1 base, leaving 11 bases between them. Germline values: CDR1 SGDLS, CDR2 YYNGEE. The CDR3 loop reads CASSAQGGSYNEQFF. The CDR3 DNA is TGTGCCAGCAGCGCACAGGGGGGGTCCTACAATGAGCAGTTCTTC.

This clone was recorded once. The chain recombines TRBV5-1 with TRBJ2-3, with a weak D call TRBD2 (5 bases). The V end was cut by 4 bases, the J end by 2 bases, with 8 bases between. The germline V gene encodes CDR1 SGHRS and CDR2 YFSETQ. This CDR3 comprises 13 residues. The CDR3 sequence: CASSLDSTDTQYF. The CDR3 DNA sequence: TGCGCCAGCAGCCTGGACTCCACAGATACGCAGTATTTT.

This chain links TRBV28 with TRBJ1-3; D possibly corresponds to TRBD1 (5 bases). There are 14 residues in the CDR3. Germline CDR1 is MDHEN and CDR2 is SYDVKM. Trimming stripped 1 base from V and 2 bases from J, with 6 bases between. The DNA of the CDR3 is TGTGCCAGCAGTTTATCCAGGGCTGGAAACACCATATATTTT. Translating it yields CASSLSRAGNTIYF.

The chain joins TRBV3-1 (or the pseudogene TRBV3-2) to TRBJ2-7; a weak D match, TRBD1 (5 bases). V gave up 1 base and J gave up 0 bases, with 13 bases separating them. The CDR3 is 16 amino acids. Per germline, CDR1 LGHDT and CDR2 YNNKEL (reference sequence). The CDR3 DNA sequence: TGTGCCAGCAGCCAAGCCGAGACAGTAAGCTCCTACGAGCAGTACGTC. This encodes CASSQAETVSSYEQYV.